This TCR beta chain was found in a study of CD8 T cells in ankylosing spondylitis. Study-wide results and limits: Among TCR beta sequences, a motif of eight highly homologous variants appeared characteristic of ankylosing spondylitis blood. Several of the motif variants were reported before in synovial fluid and blood from reactive arthritis. Disease-linked clones reportedly concentrated significantly in matched ankylosing spondylitis synovial fluid.

This CDR3 contains 14 residues. Looked up from germline, CDR1 is SEHNR and CDR2 is FQNEAQ (reference sequence). The J segment lost 3 bases and the V segment lost 5 bases, leaving 7 bases of the junction unmatched. TCRdb passed the 5' RACE reads through MiXCR, listing each CDR3 protein once. The sample records more than 300,000 distinct CDR3 sequences, roughly 8% being singletons. Notes on this clonotype: As yet, its antigen is unknown.

This sequence joins TRBV7-9 and TRBJ2-7; 7 nucleotides match TRBD2. This receptor was taken from a male donor with ankylosing spondylitis. Sequenced: blood, either unsorted or a sorted T cell fraction (not recorded which). The CDR3 reads CASSLSRGDYEQYF. In DNA, the CDR3 is TGTGCCAGCAGCCTAAGCCGGGGGGACTACGAGCAGTACTTC. The whole variable domain, remainder taken from reference TRBV7-9 and TRBJ2-7, is DTGVSQNPRHKITKRGQNVTFRCDPISEHNRLYWYRQTLGQGPEFLTYFQNEAQLEKSRLLSDRFSAERPKGSFSTLEIQRTEQGDSAMYLCASSLSRGDYEQYFGPGTRLTVT.